These 8 T cell receptor beta chains were all obtained from the same sample, sequenced in a study of Graves' ophthalmopathy and Graves' hyperthyroidism. Transcripts of RNA were the source for amplifying TCR beta CDR3 regions. RT-PCR in the first round used HTBI primers; a second-round multiplex PCR followed. TCRdb reanalysed the multiplex PCR reads using MiXCR and keeps one entry per CDR3 protein. The repertoire consists of around 1.1 million distinct CDR3 sequences, with 35% to 40% occurring once and the leading ten covering 11%. The sequencing input was peripheral blood or thyroid tissue (not recorded which). The receptor source for this set is an adult man with Graves' hyperthyroidism.

This clonotype occurred many times. The genes are TRBV5-1 and TRBJ2-2; TRBD2 might be the D (6 bases). The CDR3 is 16 residues long. The V end lost 1 base, the J end lost 0 bases, and 10 bases lay between the germline ends. Germline CDR1 SGHRS, CDR2 YFSETQ. The chain's CDR3 is CASSLRDSANTGELFF. The CDR3 nucleotides are TGCGCCAGCAGCTTGAGGGACTCCGCGAACACCGGGGAGCTGTTTTTT.

This clonotype was seen a handful of times. The rearrangement joins TRBV16 to TRBJ2-7; D remains unclear. The CDR3 contains 15 residues. Germline CDR1 is KGHSY and CDR2 is FQNENV. V was clipped by 2 bases and J by 5 bases, with 16 bases between them. As DNA, the CDR3 is TGTGCCAGCAGCCAAGTCTCTAAGGAACCGAACGAGCAGTACTTC. Protein sequence: CASSQVSKEPNEQYF.

This clonotype appeared many times. V gene TRBV20-1 combines with J gene TRBJ1-1; D is ambiguous. This CDR3 is 16 amino acids long. V was clipped by 0 bases and J by 0 bases, with 14 bases between them. Germline V gene lookup returns CDR1 DFQATT and CDR2 SNEGSKA (reference sequence). DNA for the CDR3: TGCAGTGCTAGAGATCTCGGATTAGGGATGAACACTGAAGCTTTCTTT. It encodes CSARDLGLGMNTEAFF.

V usage is TRBV28 and J usage is TRBJ1-1; D is uncertain. CDR3 length: 15 amino acids. Trimming pared 0 bases from V and 5 bases from J, leaving 13 bases between. Germline CDR1 reads MDHEN; CDR2 reads SYDVKM. CDR3 sequence: CASSLWAGGRTEAFF. The CDR3 bases are TGTGCCAGCAGTTTATGGGCAGGTGGGAGAACTGAAGCTTTCTTT. The full variable domain, its missing parts supplied by reference TRBV28 and TRBJ1-1, is DVKVTQSSRYLVKRTGEKVFLECVQDMDHENMFWYRQDPGLGLRLIYFSYDVKMKEKGDIPEGYSVSREKKERFSLILESASTNQTSMYLCASSLWAGGRTEAFFGQGTRLTVV.

This clonotype has ten or more counts. The J gene is TRBJ2-6, the V gene TRBV7-2; 7 bases agree with TRBD1. The CDR3 is made up of 15 amino acids. V dropped 6 bases and J dropped 3; count of bases not matched to a gene: 5. Germline V gives CDR1 SGHTA, CDR2 FQGNSA. The CDR3 bases are TGTGCCAGCAGTCTAGGGGGCTTTGGGGCCAACGTCCTGACTTTC. Translation gives CASSLGGFGANVLTF.

The chain uses TRBV7-2 and TRBJ2-7; TRBD1 matches 9 bases. Germline V gene sequence: CDR1 SGHTA, CDR2 FQGNSA. The CDR3 sequence is 17 residues long. Trimming took 4 bases from V and 7 from J; bases not matched to a gene: 17. CDR3 loop: CASSYRAGTGNEGEQYF. As DNA, the CDR3 is TGTGCCAGCAGCTATAGGGCCGGGACAGGGAATGAAGGGGAGCAGTACTTC.

V gene TRBV11-2 combines with J gene TRBJ2-5, with D possibly TRBD2 on 7 matching bases. Deletions cut 8 bases from V and 2 bases from J, with 12 bases between. CDR1 and CDR2 from the germline V gene are SGHAT and FQNNGV. The CDR3 runs 13 residues. In DNA form, the CDR3 reads TGTGCCAGCTTGGGGGGGCAACAAGAGACCCAGTACTTC. Translating gives CASLGGQQETQYF. Variable domain in full (rest from reference TRBV11-2 and TRBJ2-5): EAGVAQSPRYKIIEKRQSVAFWCNPISGHATLYWYQQILGQGPKLLIQFQNNGVVDDSQLPKDRFSAERLKGVDSTLKIQPAKLEDSAVYLCASLGGQQETQYFGPGTRLLVL.

The chain combines TRBV24-1 with TRBJ2-5; a weak D match, TRBD1 (5 bases). CDR1 is KGHDR and CDR2 is SFDVKD in the germline V gene. The CDR3 loop spans 13 amino acids. The V gene lost 6 bases and the J gene lost 2 bases, with 9 bases spanning the gap. Written as DNA, the CDR3 is TGTGCCACCAGTTTTCAGGGACAAGAGACCCAGTACTTC. This sequence encodes CATSFQGQETQYF.